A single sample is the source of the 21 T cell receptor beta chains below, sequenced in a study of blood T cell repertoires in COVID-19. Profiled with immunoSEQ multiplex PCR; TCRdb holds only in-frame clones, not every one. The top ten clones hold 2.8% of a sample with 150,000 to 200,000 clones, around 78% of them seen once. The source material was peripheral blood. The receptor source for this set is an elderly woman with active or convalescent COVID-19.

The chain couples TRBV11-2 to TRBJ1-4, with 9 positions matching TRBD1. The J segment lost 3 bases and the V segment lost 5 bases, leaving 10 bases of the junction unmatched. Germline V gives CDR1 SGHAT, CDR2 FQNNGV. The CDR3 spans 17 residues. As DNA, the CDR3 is TGTGCCAGCAGCCTCTCGGGGACAGGGCCCTCTAATGAAAAACTGTTTTTT. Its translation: CASSLSGTGPSNEKLFF.

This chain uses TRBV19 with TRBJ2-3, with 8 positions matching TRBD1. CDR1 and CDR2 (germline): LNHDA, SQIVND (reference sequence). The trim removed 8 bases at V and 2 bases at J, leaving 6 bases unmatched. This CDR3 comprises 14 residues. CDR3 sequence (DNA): TGTGCCAGTTCTCAGGGGGCTAACACAGATACGCAGTATTTT. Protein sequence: CASSQGANTDTQYF.

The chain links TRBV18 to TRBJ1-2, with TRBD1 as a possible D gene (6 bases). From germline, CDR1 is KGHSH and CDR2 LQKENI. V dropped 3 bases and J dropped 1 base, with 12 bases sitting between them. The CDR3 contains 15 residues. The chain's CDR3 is CASSPSRTDNYGYTF. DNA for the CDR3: TGTGCCAGCTCACCGTCCCGGACAGATAACTATGGCTACACCTTC.

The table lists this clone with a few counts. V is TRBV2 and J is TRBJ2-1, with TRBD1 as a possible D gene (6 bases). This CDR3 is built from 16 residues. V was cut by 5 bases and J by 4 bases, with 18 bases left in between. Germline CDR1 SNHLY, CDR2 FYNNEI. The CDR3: CASSSALGQFYNEQFF. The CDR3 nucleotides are TGTGCCAGCAGTTCCGCGTTAGGACAGTTTTACAATGAGCAGTTCTTC.

This chain's CDR3 is CASSLAGSGGSTYNEQFF. The CDR3 bases are TGCGCCAGCAGCTTGGCCGGTAGCGGGGGATCCACCTACAATGAGCAGTTCTTC. The rearrangement joins TRBV5-1 to TRBJ2-1; TRBD2 matches at 9 bases. The CDR3 length is 18 residues. Trimming cost V 0 bases and J 2 bases; bases outside gene matches: 9. Germline V gene sequence: CDR1 SGHRS, CDR2 YFSETQ.

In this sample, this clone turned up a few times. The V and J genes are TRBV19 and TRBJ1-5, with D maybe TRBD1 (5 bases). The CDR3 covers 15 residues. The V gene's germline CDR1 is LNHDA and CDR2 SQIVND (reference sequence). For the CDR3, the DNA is TGTGCTACCAGTAGTATATCAGGGATCGATCAGCCCCAGCATTTT. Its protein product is CATSSISGIDQPQHF.

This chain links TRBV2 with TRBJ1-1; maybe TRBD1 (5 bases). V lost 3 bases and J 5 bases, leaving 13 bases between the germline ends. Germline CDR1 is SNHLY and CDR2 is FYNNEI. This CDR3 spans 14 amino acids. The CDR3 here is CASSDLDGGTEAFF. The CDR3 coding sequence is TGTGCCAGCAGTGACTTAGACGGGGGAACTGAAGCTTTCTTT.

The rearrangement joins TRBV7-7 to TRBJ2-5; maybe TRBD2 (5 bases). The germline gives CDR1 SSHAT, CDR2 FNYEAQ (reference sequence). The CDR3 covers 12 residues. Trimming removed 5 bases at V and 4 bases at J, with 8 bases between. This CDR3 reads CASSAEGETQYF. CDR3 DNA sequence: TGTGCCAGCAGCGCCGAGGGAGAGACCCAGTACTTC.

The CDR3, as DNA: TGTGCCAGCCAGATGACAGGGAACTATTCACCCCTCCACTTT. The encoded protein is CASQMTGNYSPLHF. The V gene is TRBV2, the J gene TRBJ1-6, with TRBD1 matching 7 bases. The CDR3 has 14 residues. Germline values: CDR1 SNHLY, CDR2 FYNNEI. The V gene end was trimmed by 8 bases and the J gene end by 8 bases; junction bases not matched to a gene: 9.

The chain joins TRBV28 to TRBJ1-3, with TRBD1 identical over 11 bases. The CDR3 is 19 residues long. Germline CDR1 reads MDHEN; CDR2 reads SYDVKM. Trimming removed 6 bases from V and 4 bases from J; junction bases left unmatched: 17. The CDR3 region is CASRPPGQGDYSKGNTIYF. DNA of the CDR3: TGTGCCAGCAGACCTCCGGGACAGGGGGATTATTCGAAAGGAAACACCATATATTTT.

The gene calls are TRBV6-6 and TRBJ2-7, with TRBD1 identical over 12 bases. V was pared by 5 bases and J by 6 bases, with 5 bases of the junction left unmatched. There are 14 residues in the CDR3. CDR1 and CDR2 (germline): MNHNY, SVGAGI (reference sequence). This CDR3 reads CASSPGTGGVEQYF. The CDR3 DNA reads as TGTGCCAGCAGTCCCGGGACAGGGGGCGTCGAGCAGTACTTC.

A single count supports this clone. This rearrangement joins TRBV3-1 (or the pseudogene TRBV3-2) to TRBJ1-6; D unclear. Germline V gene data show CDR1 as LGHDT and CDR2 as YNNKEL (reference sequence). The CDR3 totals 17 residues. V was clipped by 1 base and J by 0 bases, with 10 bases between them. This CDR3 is CASSQAGRSSYNSPLHF. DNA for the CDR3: TGTGCCAGCAGCCAAGCGGGGAGAAGCTCCTATAATTCACCCCTCCACTTT.

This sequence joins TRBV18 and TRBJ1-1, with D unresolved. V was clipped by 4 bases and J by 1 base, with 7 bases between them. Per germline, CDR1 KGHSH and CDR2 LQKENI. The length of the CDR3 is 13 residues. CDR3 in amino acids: CASSREGNTEAFF. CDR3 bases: TGTGCCAGCTCACGAGAGGGGAACACTGAAGCTTTCTTT.

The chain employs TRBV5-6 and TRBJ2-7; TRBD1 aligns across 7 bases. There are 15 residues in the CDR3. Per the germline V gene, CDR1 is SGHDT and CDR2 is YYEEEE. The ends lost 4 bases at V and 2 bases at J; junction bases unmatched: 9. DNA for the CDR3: TGTGCCAGCAGCACCGACAGGGAAGGGGCCTACGAGCAGTACTTC. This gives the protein CASSTDREGAYEQYF.

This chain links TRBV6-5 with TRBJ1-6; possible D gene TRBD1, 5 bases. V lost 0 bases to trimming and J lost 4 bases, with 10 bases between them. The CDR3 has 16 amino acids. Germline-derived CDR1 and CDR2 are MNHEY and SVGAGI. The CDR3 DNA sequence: TGTGCCAGCAGTTACTCCGGGGGGGAGTATAATTCACCCCTCCACTTT. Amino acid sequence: CASSYSGGEYNSPLHF.

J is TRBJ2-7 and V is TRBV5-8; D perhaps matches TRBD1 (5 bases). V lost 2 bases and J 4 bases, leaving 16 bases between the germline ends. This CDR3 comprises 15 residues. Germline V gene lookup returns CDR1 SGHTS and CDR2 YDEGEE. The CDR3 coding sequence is TGTGCCAGCAGCTTAGGCCAGGGCTTACGGTACGAGCAGTACTTC. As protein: CASSLGQGLRYEQYF.

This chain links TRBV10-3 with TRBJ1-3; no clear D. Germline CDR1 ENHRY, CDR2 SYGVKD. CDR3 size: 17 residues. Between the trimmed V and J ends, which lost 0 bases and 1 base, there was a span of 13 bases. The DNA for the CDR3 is TGTGCCATCAGTGAGTCAGGTTTTGGCGGGTCTGGAAACACCATATATTTT. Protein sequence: CAISESGFGGSGNTIYF.

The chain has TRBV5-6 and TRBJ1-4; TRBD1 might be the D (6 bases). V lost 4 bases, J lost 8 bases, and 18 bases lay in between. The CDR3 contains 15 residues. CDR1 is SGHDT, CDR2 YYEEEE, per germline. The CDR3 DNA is TGTGCCAGCAGCCACTCCGGGGGGGCTGGCGAAAAACTGTTTTTT. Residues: CASSHSGGAGEKLFF. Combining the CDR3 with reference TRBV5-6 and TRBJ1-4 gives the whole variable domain DAGVTQSPTHLIKTRGQQVTLRCSPKSGHDTVSWYQQALGQGPQFIFQYYEEEERQRGNFPDRFSGHQFPNYSSELNVNALLLGDSALYLCASSHSGGAGEKLFFGSGTQLSVL.

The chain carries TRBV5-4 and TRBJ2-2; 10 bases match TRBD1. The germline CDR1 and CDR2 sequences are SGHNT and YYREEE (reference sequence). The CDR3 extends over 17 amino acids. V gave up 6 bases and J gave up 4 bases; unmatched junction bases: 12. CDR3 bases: TGTGCCAGCACTTGGGGACAGGGGCCCGAGGGCACCGGGGAGCTGTTTTTT. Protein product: CASTWGQGPEGTGELFF.

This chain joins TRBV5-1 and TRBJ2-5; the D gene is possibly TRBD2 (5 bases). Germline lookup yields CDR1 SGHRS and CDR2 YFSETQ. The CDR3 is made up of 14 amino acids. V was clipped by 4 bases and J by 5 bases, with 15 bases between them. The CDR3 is CASSPGLTGETQYF. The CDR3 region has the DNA TGCGCCAGCAGCCCCGGACTTACCGGGGAGACCCAGTACTTC.

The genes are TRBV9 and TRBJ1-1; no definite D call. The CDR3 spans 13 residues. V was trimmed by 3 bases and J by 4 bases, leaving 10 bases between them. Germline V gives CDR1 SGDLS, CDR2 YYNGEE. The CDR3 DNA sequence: TGTGCCAGCAGCGGACAAGTGGGCACTGAAGCTTTCTTT. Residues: CASSGQVGTEAFF.